This T cell receptor (beta chain) was found in a study of shared clonotypes between healthy human individuals. Findings and caveats of the study: For naive CD4 cells, roughly 5% of clonotypes were shared across a handful of donors.

About this clone itself: Antigen: not known.

In the naive CD8 group, cells lacked CD45RO and were positively selected for CCR7, so terminally differentiated effector memory CD45RA+ cells were left out. Measured with immunoSEQ multiplex PCR; TCRdb has only the in-frame clones, and not every one. The sample shows around 700,000 clones, about 91% of them seen only once. Germline V gene sequence: CDR1 MDHEN, CDR2 SYDVKM. V lost 6 bases and J lost 3; bases outside the gene matches: 5. The CDR3 has 15 amino acids. The clonotype comes from a man aged 25 to 40 in good health. The chain joins TRBV28 to TRBJ2-1; 10 bases map to TRBD2. Source material: naive CD8+ T cells sorted from blood. The CDR3 region is CASSLWTSGYNEQFF. In nucleotides, the CDR3 is TGTGCCAGCAGCCTCTGGACTAGCGGCTACAATGAGCAGTTCTTC.